Listed below are T cell receptor beta chains from one sample, sequenced in a study of cytomegalovirus exposure and HLA in healthy donors. Assay used: immunoSEQ multiplex PCR; TCRdb lists only in-frame clones, some missing. The table shows about 190,000 clones, with roughly 84% occurring only once. The source material was PBMCs. These receptors were taken from a boy aged 5-17 years in good health and CMV-seronegative. Both conserved end residues are part of each CDR3. The D gene is left open where the match is weak. Expanded clones get a size class; other rows say once, few or many, or leave the size out.

j_gene	abundance	d_gene	v_gene	len	CDR3nt	CDR3aa
TRBJ1-1	.	TRBD1	TRBV2	13	TGTGCCAGCCCGGGGACAGCGAACACTGAAGCTTTCTTT	CASPGTANTEAFF
TRBJ1-2	.	TRBD1	TRBV30	11	TGTGCCTGGAAAACAGGGGTTCGCTACACCTTC	CAWKTGVRYTF
TRBJ2-3	.	.	TRBV9	15	TGTGCCAGCAGCGGGTTCTACGGTGACACAGATACGCAGTATTTT	CASSGFYGDTDTQYF
TRBJ2-3	.	TRBD2	TRBV2	15	TGTGCCAGCTGGTATGGCGGGGGGGCCGAAGATACGCAGTATTTT	CASWYGGGAEDTQYF
TRBJ2-1	.	TRBD2	TRBV29-1	13	TGCAGCGTACTTAGCGGGAGGGCGAGTGAGCAGTTCTTC	CSVLSGRASEQFF
TRBJ2-1	.	TRBD2	TRBV2	16	TGTGCCAGCAGTGAAAGGCAAGCGGGGGCCAACAATGAGCAGTTCTTC	CASSERQAGANNEQFF
TRBJ2-7	.	TRBD2	TRBV7-3	16	TGTGCCAGCAGCTTAACAGTACTAGCGGGGGGATACGAGCAGTACTTC	CASSLTVLAGGYEQYF
TRBJ2-1	.	.	TRBV10-2	16	TGCGCCAGCAGTGAAGGGGTCGGTCCCCTTCGCAATGAGCAGTTCTTC	CASSEGVGPLRNEQFF
TRBJ2-1	.	.	TRBV10-2	16	TGCGCCAGCAGTGAGTCTGGGGATAAGCGGTACAATGAGCAGTTCTTC	CASSESGDKRYNEQFF
TRBJ1-1	.	.	TRBV11-3	13	TGTGCCAGCAGCTTAGATCCTGGCAGGGAAGCTTTCTTT	CASSLDPGREAFF
TRBJ1-4	.	TRBD1	TRBV7-6	15	TGTGCCAGCAGCTTAGACGGACAGGGGGGTGAAAAACTGTTTTTT	CASSLDGQGGEKLFF
TRBJ1-1	few	.	TRBV6-1	12	TGTGCCAGCAGTACAGGGAACACTGAAGCTTTCTTT	CASSTGNTEAFF
TRBJ1-1	.	.	TRBV4-1	13	TGCGCCAGCAGCCAAGATCGGTACACTGAAGCTTTCTTT	CASSQDRYTEAFF
TRBJ1-1	.	.	TRBV7-2	14	TGTGCCAGCAGCTTAGTAAACGGGAACACTGAAGCTTTCTTT	CASSLVNGNTEAFF
TRBJ2-5	once	TRBD2	TRBV27	17	TGTGCCAGCAGTCCACTTCGACTAGCGGGGGGAGGTGAGACCCAGTACTTC	CASSPLRLAGGGETQYF
TRBJ2-2	.	.	TRBV25-1	15	TGTGCCAGCAGTGAATCGTGGGGGGACACCGGGGAGCTGTTTTTT	CASSESWGDTGELFF
TRBJ1-2	.	.	TRBV27	15	TGTGCCAGCAGCTGGGACAACACCTTCAACTATGGCTACACCTTC	CASSWDNTFNYGYTF
TRBJ2-7	.	.	TRBV7-2	14	TGTGCCAGCAGCGCGATAGGAGAACCCTACGAGCAGTACTTC	CASSAIGEPYEQYF
TRBJ2-6	.	.	TRBV30	17	TGTGCCTGGAGGTGGGGGCAGGGTGGGTCTGGGGCCAACGTCCTGACTTTC	CAWRWGQGGSGANVLTF
TRBJ2-5	.	.	TRBV2	14	TGTGCCAGCAGTGACTCTTCCCCGCAGGAGACCCAGTACTTC	CASSDSSPQETQYF
TRBJ2-2	.	.	TRBV5-1	12	TGCGCCAGCATCGGGAGCACCGGGGAGCTGTTTTTT	CASIGSTGELFF
TRBJ2-5	.	.	TRBV5-6	13	TGTGCCAGCAGTCTGGGTCGGCAGGGGACCCAGTACTTC	CASSLGRQGTQYF
TRBJ1-2	.	TRBD1	TRBV7-9	17	TGTGCCAGCAGCTTATACCGGGACAGGGGATCCCCCTATGGCTACACCTTC	CASSLYRDRGSPYGYTF
TRBJ1-4	few	.	TRBV2	14	TGTGCCAGCAGTGGCAGGGCTTCTAATGAAAAACTGTTTTTT	CASSGRASNEKLFF
TRBJ2-7	.	TRBD2	TRBV10-3	14	TGTGCCACTCCGTTAGCGGGAGAGACCTACGAGCAGTACTTC	CATPLAGETYEQYF
TRBJ1-3	.	.	TRBV5-4	16	TGTGCCAGCAGCTTGAAGTCGAGTTACTCTGGAAACACCATATATTTT	CASSLKSSYSGNTIYF
TRBJ2-1	.	TRBD1	TRBV5-6	14	TGTGCCAGCAGCGTCGGGACAGGGCGCAATGAGCAGTTCTTC	CASSVGTGRNEQFF
TRBJ2-1	.	.	TRBV19	14	TGTGCCAGTACGAGGGATTTTCCCTACAATGAGCAGTTCTTC	CASTRDFPYNEQFF
TRBJ2-5	.	.	TRBV6-1	15	TGTGCCAGCAGTGATTTCCCGGGACTTCAAGAGACCCAGTACTTC	CASSDFPGLQETQYF
TRBJ1-2	few	TRBD1	TRBV5-6	18	TGTGCCAGCAGCTCCTACAGGGGGCTCACTCCATATAGCATTGGCTACACCTTC	CASSSYRGLTPYSIGYTF
TRBJ2-1	.	TRBD2	TRBV10-1	15	TGCGCCAGCAGTGAATATGCAGCGGGGGGGAGTGAGCAGTTCTTC	CASSEYAAGGSEQFF
TRBJ1-1	.	.	TRBV2	11	TGTGCCAGCAGAGGGACAACTGAAGCTTTCTTT	CASRGTTEAFF
TRBJ1-6	.	.	TRBV5-1	14	TGCGCCAGCAGCTTGACAGGTCCTAATTCACCCCTCCACTTT	CASSLTGPNSPLHF
TRBJ1-1	.	.	TRBV5-6	18	TGTGCCAGCAGCTTTAATCTTGGCAGGCGCCTCTTGAACACTGAAGCTTTCTTT	CASSFNLGRRLLNTEAFF
TRBJ2-6	.	.	TRBV27	15	TGTGCCAGCAGTTCCGGGACATCTGGGGCCAACGTCCTGACTTTC	CASSSGTSGANVLTF
TRBJ1-1	.	.	TRBV5-1	13	TGCGCCAGCATTCAGGAGGTGGGCACTGAAGCTTTCTTT	CASIQEVGTEAFF
TRBJ2-5	.	.	TRBV11-2	14	TGTGCCAGCAGCTCCCGGTCCCCAGGAGAGACCCAGTACTTC	CASSSRSPGETQYF
TRBJ1-1	few	.	TRBV28	13	TGTGCCAGCAGCCTTACACTGAACACTGAAGCTTTCTTT	CASSLTLNTEAFF
TRBJ2-7	once	.	TRBV5-6	13	TGTGCCAGCAGCTCTGTGTCCAGTCACGAGCAGTACTTC	CASSSVSSHEQYF
TRBJ2-7	.	TRBD1	TRBV30	13	TGTGCCTGGGAGACAGGGGGCTCGTTGGAGCAGTACTTC	CAWETGGSLEQYF
TRBJ1-3	once	.	TRBV10-3	11	TGTGCCTCCGGGGAGGGGGACACCATATATTTT	CASGEGDTIYF
TRBJ2-1	.	TRBD2	TRBV4-3	17	TGCGCCAGCAGCCCCTTCCCCGGGACTAGCTCCTACAATGAGCAGTTCTTC	CASSPFPGTSSYNEQFF
TRBJ1-4	.	TRBD1	TRBV30	14	TGTGCCTGGAGCCGGGGACAGGGGTCCGAAAAACTGTTTTTT	CAWSRGQGSEKLFF
TRBJ1-1	.	.	TRBV5-1	17	TGCGCCAGCAGCCGTGGTTGGCGGGCAGGCCCCAGCACTGAAGCTTTCTTT	CASSRGWRAGPSTEAFF
TRBJ2-7	once	.	TRBV28	11	TGTGCCAGCAAAGCGGACTACGAGCAGTACTTC	CASKADYEQYF
TRBJ1-2	.	.	TRBV12-5	15	TGTGCTAGTGGTTTGGCCAAACAGGGTTCCGATGGCTACACCTTC	CASGLAKQGSDGYTF
TRBJ2-5	once	.	TRBV7-9	14	TGTGCCAGCACCCAAGGGACTTACGAAGAGACCCAGTACTTC	CASTQGTYEETQYF
TRBJ2-7	.	TRBD2	TRBV28	16	TGTGCCAGCAGTCCACAAAGGGGCGGGAGGGCCTACGAGCAGTACTTC	CASSPQRGGRAYEQYF
TRBJ2-7	.	.	TRBV6-6	13	TGTGCCAGCAGTTACCCCGGCAGGGAAGAGCAGTACTTC	CASSYPGREEQYF
TRBJ2-2	.	.	TRBV29-1	16	TGCAGCGTTGTCCACTCAGAGGGGGGGGCCGTCGGGGAGCTGTTTTTT	CSVVHSEGGAVGELFF
TRBJ2-1	few	TRBD2	TRBV4-1	15	TGCGCCAGCAGCCAAGATAGGCGGGGGGGCTTTGAGCAGTTCTTC	CASSQDRRGGFEQFF
TRBJ2-7	.	TRBD1	TRBV19	15	TGTGCCAGTAGCCGCCCGGGGACAGCTACCTACGAGCAGTACTTC	CASSRPGTATYEQYF